The clone carrying this T cell receptor (beta chain) was seen a few times. The sample belongs to a study of T-cell reconstitution after alpha-beta-depleted transplantation in children. Construction of the TCRbeta library involved unique molecular identifiers. Each CDR3 protein is one row after TCRdb ran MiXCR on the PCR reads. The sample contains 500,000 to 650,000 distinct CDR3 sequences, approximately 10% of which appear only once. The source of this sequence is a female patient aged 2 to 10 who had a stem cell transplant for aplastic anemia, so the T cells may come from the graft donor. Sample: PBMCs, mostly from graft donor cells, taken 180 days after TCRalphabeta/CD19-depleted stem cell transplant.

CDR3 nucleotide sequence: TGCAGCGTTTTGGGGAACACTGAAGCTTTCTTT. Its translation is CSVLGNTEAFF. The chain uses TRBV29-1 and TRBJ1-1; D unclear. Germline lookup yields CDR1 SQVTM and CDR2 ANQGSEA. The CDR3 is 11 amino acids. V shed 5 bases and J shed 1 base, with 5 bases lying between them.